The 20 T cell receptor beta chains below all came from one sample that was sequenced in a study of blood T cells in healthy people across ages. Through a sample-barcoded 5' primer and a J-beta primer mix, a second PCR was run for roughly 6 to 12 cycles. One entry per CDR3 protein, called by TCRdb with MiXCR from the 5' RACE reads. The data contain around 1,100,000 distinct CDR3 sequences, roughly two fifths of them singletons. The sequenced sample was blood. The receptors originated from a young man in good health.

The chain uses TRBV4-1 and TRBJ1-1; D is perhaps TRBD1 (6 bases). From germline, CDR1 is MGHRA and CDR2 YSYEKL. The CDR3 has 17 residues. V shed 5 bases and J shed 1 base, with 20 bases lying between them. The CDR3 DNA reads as TGCGCCAGCAGCTTGCTACGGGGGCCTCTGAAGAACACTGAAGCTTTCTTT. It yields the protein CASSLLRGPLKNTEAFF.

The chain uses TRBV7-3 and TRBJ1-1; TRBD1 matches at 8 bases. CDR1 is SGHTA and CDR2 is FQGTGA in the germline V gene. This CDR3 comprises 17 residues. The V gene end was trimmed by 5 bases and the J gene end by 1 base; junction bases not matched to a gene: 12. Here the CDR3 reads CASSRLPTGVENTEAFF. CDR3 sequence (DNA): TGTGCCAGCAGCCGACTCCCGACAGGGGTCGAGAACACTGAAGCTTTCTTT.

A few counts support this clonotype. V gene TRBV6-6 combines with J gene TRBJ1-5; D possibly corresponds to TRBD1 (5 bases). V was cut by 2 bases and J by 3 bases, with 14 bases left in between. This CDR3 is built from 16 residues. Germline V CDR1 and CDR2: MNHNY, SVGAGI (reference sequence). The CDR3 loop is CASSYVRVGDNQPQHF. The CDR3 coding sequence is TGTGCCAGCAGTTACGTAAGGGTGGGGGACAATCAGCCCCAGCATTTT.

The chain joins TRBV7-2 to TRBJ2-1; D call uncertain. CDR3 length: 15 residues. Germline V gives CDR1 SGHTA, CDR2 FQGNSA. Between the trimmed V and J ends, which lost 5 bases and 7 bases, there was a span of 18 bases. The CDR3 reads CASSRGAERSNEQFF. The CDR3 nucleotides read TGTGCCAGCAGCCGAGGTGCCGAGCGATCGAATGAGCAGTTCTTC.

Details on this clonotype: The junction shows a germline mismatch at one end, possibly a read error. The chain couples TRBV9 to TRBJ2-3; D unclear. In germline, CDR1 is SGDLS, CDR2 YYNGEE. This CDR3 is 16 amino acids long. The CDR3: CDSSAKSHAITDMQYF. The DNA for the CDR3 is TGTGACAGCAGCGCAAAATCCCACGCCATCACAGATATGCAGTATTTT.

The CDR3 DNA is TGTGCCAGCAGGGACGGGACAGGGGGTTACAATGAGCAGTTCTTC. Its protein product is CASRDGTGGYNEQFF. This chain connects TRBV11-2 to TRBJ2-1; 11 nucleotides align to TRBD1. V lost 6 bases, J lost 4 bases, and 5 bases stayed unmatched. The V gene's germline CDR1 is SGHAT and CDR2 FQNNGV. This CDR3 comprises 15 residues. Variable domain in full (rest from reference TRBV11-2 and TRBJ2-1): EAGVAQSPRYKIIEKRQSVAFWCNPISGHATLYWYQQILGQGPKLLIQFQNNGVVDDSQLPKDRFSAERLKGVDSTLKIQPAKLEDSAVYLCASRDGTGGYNEQFFGPGTRLTVL.

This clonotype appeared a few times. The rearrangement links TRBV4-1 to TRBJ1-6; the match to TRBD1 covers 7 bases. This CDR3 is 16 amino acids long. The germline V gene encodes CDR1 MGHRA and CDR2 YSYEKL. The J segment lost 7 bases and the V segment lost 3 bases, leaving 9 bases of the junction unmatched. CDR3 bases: TGCGCCAGCAGCCAGCCGACAGGGCCCCGCAATTCACCCCTCCACTTT. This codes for CASSQPTGPRNSPLHF.

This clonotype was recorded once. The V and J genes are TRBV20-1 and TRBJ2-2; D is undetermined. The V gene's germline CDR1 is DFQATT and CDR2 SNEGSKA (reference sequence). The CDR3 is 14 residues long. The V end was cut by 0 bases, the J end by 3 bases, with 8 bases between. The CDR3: CSARDRAHTGELFF. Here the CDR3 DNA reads TGCAGTGCTAGAGATCGAGCCCACACCGGGGAGCTGTTTTTT.

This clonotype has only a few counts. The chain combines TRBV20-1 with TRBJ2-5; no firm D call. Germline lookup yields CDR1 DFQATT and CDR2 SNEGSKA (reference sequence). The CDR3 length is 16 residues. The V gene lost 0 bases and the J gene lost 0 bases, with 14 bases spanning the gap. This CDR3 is CSARDKSSDYQETQYF. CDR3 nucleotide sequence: TGCAGTGCTAGAGATAAAAGTTCAGACTACCAAGAGACCCAGTACTTC.

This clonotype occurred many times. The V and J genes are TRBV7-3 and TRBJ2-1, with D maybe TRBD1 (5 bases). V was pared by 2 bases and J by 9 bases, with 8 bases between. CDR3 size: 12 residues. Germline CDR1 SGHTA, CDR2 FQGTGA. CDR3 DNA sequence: TGTGCCAGCAGCTTACAGGGATCTGAGCAGTTCTTC. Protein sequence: CASSLQGSEQFF.

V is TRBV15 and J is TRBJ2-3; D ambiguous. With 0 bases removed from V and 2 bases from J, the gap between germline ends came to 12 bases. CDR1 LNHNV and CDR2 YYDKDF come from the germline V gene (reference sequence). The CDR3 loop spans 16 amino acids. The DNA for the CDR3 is TGTGCCACCAGCAGAGATAGGAGATCCACCACAGATACGCAGTATTTT. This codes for CATSRDRRSTTDTQYF. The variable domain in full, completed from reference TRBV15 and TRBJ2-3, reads DAMVIQNPRYQVTQFGKPVTLSCSQTLNHNVMYWYQQKSSQAPKLLFHYYDKDFNNEADTPDNFQSRRPNTSFCFLDIRSPGLGDTAMYLCATSRDRRSTTDTQYFGPGTRLTVL.

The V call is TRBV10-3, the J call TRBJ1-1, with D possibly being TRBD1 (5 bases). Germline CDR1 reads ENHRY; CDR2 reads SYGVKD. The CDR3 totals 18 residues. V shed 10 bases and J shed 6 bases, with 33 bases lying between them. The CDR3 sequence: CARPVGGKEGRGIAEAFF. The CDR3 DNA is TGTGCCAGACCCGTTGGCGGGAAAGAGGGGAGGGGAATCGCTGAAGCTTTCTTT.

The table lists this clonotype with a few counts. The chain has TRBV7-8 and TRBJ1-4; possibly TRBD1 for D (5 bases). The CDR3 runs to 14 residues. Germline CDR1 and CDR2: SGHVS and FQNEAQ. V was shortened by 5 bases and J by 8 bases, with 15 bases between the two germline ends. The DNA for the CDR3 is TGTGCCAGCAGCCCAAGACTTGGGGGGGAAAAACTGTTTTTT. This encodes CASSPRLGGEKLFF.

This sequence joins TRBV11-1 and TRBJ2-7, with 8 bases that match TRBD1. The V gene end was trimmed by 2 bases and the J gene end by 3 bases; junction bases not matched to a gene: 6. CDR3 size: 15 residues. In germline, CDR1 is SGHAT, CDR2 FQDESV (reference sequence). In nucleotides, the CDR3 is TGTGCCAGCAGCTTATGGGGACAGGAAAACTACGAGCAGTACTTC. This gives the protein CASSLWGQENYEQYF. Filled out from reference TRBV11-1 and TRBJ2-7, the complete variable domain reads EAEVAQSPRYKITEKSQAVAFWCDPISGHATLYWYRQILGQGPELLVQFQDESVVDDSQLPKDRFSAERLKGVDSTLKIQPAELGDSAMYLCASSLWGQENYEQYFGPGTRLTVT.

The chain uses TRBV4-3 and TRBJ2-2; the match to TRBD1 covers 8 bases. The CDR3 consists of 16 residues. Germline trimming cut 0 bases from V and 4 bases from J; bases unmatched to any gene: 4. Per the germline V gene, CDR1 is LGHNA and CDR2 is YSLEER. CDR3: CASSQDRTGFTGELFF. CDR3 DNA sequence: TGCGCCAGCAGCCAAGATCGGACAGGGTTCACCGGGGAGCTGTTTTTT.

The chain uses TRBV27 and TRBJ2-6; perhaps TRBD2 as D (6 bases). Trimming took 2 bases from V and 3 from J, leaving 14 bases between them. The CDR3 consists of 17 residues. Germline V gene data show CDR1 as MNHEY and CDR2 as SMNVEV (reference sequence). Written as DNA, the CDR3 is TGTGCCAGCAGTTTACAGGGTGGGGGGTTTGGGGCCAACGTCCTGACTTTC. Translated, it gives CASSLQGGGFGANVLTF.

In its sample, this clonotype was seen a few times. CDR3 in amino acids: CASSEGTGTQETQYF. The CDR3 DNA reads TGTGCCAGCAGCGAGGGGACAGGTACCCAAGAGACCCAGTACTTC. The chain is built from TRBV2 and TRBJ2-5; 8 bases match TRBD1. CDR1 and CDR2 (germline): SNHLY, FYNNEI. This CDR3 is built from 15 residues. V lost 6 bases and J lost 1; bases outside the gene matches: 7. The full variable domain, with the rest looked up from reference TRBV2 and TRBJ2-5, is EPEVTQTPSHQVTQMGQEVILRCVPISNHLYFYWYRQILGQKVEFLVSFYNNEISEKSEIFDDQFSVERPDGSNFTLKIRSTKLEDSAMYFCASSEGTGTQETQYFGPGTRLLVL.

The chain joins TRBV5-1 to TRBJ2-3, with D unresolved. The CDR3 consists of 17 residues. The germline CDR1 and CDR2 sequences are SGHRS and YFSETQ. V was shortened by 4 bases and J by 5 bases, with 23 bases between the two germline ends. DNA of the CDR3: TGCGCCAGCAGCCAGCAGGCCCGGTTTTTCGATGTAGATACGCAGTATTTT. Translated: CASSQQARFFDVDTQYF.

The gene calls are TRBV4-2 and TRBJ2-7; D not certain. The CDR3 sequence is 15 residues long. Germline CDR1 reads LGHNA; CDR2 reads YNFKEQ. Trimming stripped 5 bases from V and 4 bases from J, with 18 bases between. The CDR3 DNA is TGTGCCAGCAGCTTAGGCACCTCCACCGCTTACGAGCAGTACTTC. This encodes CASSLGTSTAYEQYF.

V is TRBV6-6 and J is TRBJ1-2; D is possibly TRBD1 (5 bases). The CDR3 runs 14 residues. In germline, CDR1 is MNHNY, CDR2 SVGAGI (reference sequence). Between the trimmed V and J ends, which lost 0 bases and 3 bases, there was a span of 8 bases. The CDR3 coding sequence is TGTGCCAGCAGTTACTCGAGCAGGGACTATGGCTACACCTTC. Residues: CASSYSSRDYGYTF.